This TCR beta chain derives from a study of T cells in Graves' hyperthyroidism and ophthalmopathy. The ends lost 6 bases at V and 6 bases at J; junction bases unmatched: 5. Germline values: CDR1 LNHDA, CDR2 SQIVND (reference sequence). The CDR3 runs 12 residues. TCR beta CDR3 region amplification was performed from RNA transcripts. TCR CDR3 underwent first-round RT-PCR with the HTBI primer set. Each CDR3 protein gets one entry after TCRdb re-called the multiplex PCR reads with MiXCR. The sample has hundreds of thousands of distinct CDR3 sequences; 30% to 40% are singletons. The chain couples TRBV19 to TRBJ2-7; 7 bases agree with TRBD1. The sequence derives from a woman in her thirties or forties with Graves' hyperthyroidism. Sequencing used blood. The CDR3: CASRTGSGEQYF. CDR3 DNA sequence: TGTGCCAGTAGGACAGGGAGTGGCGAGCAGTACTTC.